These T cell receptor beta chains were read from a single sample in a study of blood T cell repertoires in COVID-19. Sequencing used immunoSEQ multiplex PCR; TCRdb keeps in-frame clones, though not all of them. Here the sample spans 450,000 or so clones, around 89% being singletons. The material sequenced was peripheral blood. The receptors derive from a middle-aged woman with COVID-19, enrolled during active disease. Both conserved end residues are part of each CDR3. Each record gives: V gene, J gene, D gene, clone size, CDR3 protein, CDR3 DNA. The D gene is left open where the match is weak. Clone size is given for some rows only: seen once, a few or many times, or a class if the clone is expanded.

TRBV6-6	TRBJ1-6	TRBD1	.	CASSPHPGQAYNSPLHF	TGTGCCAGCAGTCCGCACCCGGGACAGGCTTATAATTCACCCCTCCACTTT
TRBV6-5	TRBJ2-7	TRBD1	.	CASSYTGDRVGEQYF	TGTGCCAGCAGTTACACAGGGGACAGGGTCGGCGAGCAGTACTTC
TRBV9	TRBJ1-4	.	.	CASSPGHLATNEKLFF	TGTGCCAGCAGCCCGGGACACTTAGCAACTAATGAAAAACTGTTTTTT
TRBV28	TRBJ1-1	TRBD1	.	CASSFGDRGAEAFF	TGTGCCAGCAGTTTCGGGGACAGGGGCGCTGAAGCTTTCTTT
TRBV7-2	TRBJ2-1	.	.	CASSLVVRNWYNEQFF	TGTGCCAGCAGTCTAGTGGTCCGGAATTGGTACAATGAGCAGTTCTTC
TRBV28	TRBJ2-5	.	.	CASSSPGHPQETQYF	TGTGCCAGCAGTTCCCCCGGACACCCCCAAGAGACCCAGTACTTC
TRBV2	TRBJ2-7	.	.	CASSPRGSSYEQYF	TGTGCCAGCAGTCCCCGAGGGAGCTCCTACGAGCAGTACTTC
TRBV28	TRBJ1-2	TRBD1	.	CASSYRTGGNYGYTF	TGTGCCAGCAGTTATCGGACAGGGGGTAACTATGGCTACACCTTC
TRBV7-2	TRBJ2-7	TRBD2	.	CASSPPLGSGRRGWYEQYF	TGTGCCAGCAGCCCCCCTTTGGGTAGCGGGAGACGGGGTTGGTACGAGCAGTACTTC
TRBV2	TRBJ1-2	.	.	CASSEVGTVNYGYTF	TGTGCCAGCAGTGAAGTGGGCACAGTTAACTATGGCTACACCTTC
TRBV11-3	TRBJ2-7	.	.	CASSRGPLLGEPVYF	TGTGCCAGCTCTCGCGGCCCCCTGCTCGGCGAGCCGGTCTACTTC
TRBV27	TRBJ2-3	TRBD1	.	CASSLNGQGPDTQYF	TGTGCCAGCAGTTTAAATGGACAGGGCCCAGATACGCAGTATTTT
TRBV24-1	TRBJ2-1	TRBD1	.	CATSDNRRQGGDEQFF	TGTGCCACCAGTGATAACCGAAGACAGGGGGGGGATGAGCAGTTCTTC
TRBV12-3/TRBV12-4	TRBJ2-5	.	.	CASSLRGETQYF	TGTGCCAGCAGTTTACGGGGGGAGACCCAGTACTTC
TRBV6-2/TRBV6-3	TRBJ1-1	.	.	CASSYSGWTKAFF	TGTGCCAGCAGTTACTCCGGCTGGACAAAAGCTTTCTTT
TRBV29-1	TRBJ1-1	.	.	CSVFLPPGNTEAFF	TGCAGCGTTTTCCTCCCTCCAGGGAACACTGAAGCTTTCTTT
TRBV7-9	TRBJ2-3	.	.	CASSLGGGDPASDTQYF	TGTGCCAGCAGCTTAGGTGGCGGGGACCCAGCCTCCGATACGCAGTATTTT
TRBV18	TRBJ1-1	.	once	CASSSDSLSNTEAFF	TGTGCCAGCTCATCGGACAGCCTCTCGAACACTGAAGCTTTCTTT
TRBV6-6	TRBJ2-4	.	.	CASSYLPQGGDIQYF	TGTGCCAGCAGTTATTTACCACAGGGAGGGGACATTCAGTACTTC
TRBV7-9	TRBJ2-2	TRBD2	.	CASSPFTIGTSYRELFF	TGTGCCAGCAGCCCCTTTACGATCGGGACTAGCTACCGGGAGCTGTTTTTT
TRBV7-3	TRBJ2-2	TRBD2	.	CASSLMSGGNTGELFF	TGTGCCAGCAGCTTAATGAGCGGGGGGAACACCGGGGAGCTGTTTTTT
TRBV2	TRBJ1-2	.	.	CASSEALGSLPPGYTF	TGTGCCAGCAGTGAAGCGCTGGGCAGTCTACCTCCTGGCTACACCTTC
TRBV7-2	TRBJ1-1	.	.	CASSATLNTEAFF	TGTGCCAGCAGCGCAACACTGAACACTGAAGCTTTCTTT
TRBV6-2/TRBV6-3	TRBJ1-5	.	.	CASSYLGNDQPQHF	TGTGCCAGCAGTTACTTGGGCAACGATCAGCCCCAGCATTTT
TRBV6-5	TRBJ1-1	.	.	CASSPAVRVEAFF	TGTGCCAGCAGCCCCGCAGTCCGGGTTGAAGCTTTCTTT
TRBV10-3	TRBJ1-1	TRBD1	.	CANRGPGNTEAFF	TGTGCCAACAGGGGTCCGGGGAACACTGAAGCTTTCTTT
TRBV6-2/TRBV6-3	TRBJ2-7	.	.	CASSLDWYEQYF	TGTGCCAGCAGTTTGGACTGGTACGAGCAGTACTTC
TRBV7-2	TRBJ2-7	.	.	CASSLEFSSYEQYF	TGTGCCAGCAGCTTAGAGTTTAGCTCCTACGAGCAGTACTTC
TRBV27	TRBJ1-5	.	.	CASSHNSHLSLSNQPQHF	TGTGCCAGCAGTCACAATTCACACCTCTCCCTTAGCAATCAGCCCCAGCATTTT
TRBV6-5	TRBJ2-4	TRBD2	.	CASTSRGGNIQYF	TGTGCCAGCACAAGCCGGGGGGGGAACATTCAGTACTTC
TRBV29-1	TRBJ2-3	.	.	CSVEWQGWTDTQYF	TGCAGCGTTGAATGGCAGGGGTGGACAGATACGCAGTATTTT
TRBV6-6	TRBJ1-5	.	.	CASSPGKGNQPQHF	TGTGCCAGCAGTCCGGGAAAAGGCAATCAGCCCCAGCATTTT
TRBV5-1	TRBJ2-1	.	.	CASSLRGGNNEQFF	TGCGCCAGCAGCTTGAGGGGGGGCAACAATGAGCAGTTCTTC